These T cell receptor beta chains were read from a single sample in a study of blood T cell repertoires in COVID-19. Sequencing was performed with immunoSEQ multiplex PCR; in TCRdb, only in-frame clones are kept and a portion is missing. The data contain about 400,000 clones, approximately 88% of them singletons. What was sequenced was PBMCs or T cells enriched from blood (not recorded which). The receptors come from a woman in her 40s with acute COVID-19. Both conserved end residues are part of each CDR3. The D gene is left open where the match is weak. Size tells how often a clone was seen (once, few, many) or the class of an expanded clone, and some rows leave it out.

CDR3 DNA,CDR3 protein,D gene,J gene,V gene,clone size
TGTGCCAGCAATTTCCTCGGGGAGCTGTTTTTT,CASNFLGELFF,.,TRBJ2-2,TRBV12-3/TRBV12-4,.
TGTGCCAGCAGCCCCTGGGGCCTGGACACTGAAGCTTTCTTT,CASSPWGLDTEAFF,.,TRBJ1-1,TRBV5-4,.
TGTGCCAGCACCCGCTACCATAATTCACCCCTCCACTTT,CASTRYHNSPLHF,.,TRBJ1-6,TRBV27,.
TGTGCCAGCAGACCACAGACAGGGGAGAATAGCAATCAGCCCCAGCATTTT,CASRPQTGENSNQPQHF,TRBD1,TRBJ1-5,TRBV14,.
TGTGCCAGCAGTGAGGACAGGGTTCAAGGTGAAGCTTTCTTT,CASSEDRVQGEAFF,TRBD1,TRBJ1-1,TRBV2,.
TGCAGCGTTGGTTTGGCCCCGGAGCAGTTCTTC,CSVGLAPEQFF,.,TRBJ2-1,TRBV29-1,.
TGTGCCATCAGTGAGCCGGGGCGGGAAACGAATCAGCCCCAGCATTTT,CAISEPGRETNQPQHF,.,TRBJ1-5,TRBV10-3,.
TGCGCCAGCAGCGCCACGACTCCCATGAACACTGAAGCTTTCTTT,CASSATTPMNTEAFF,.,TRBJ1-1,TRBV5-1,.
TGTGCCAGCAGTTCAGGGTTCAATCAGCCCCAGCATTTT,CASSSGFNQPQHF,.,TRBJ1-5,TRBV12-3/TRBV12-4,.
TGTGCCAGCAGCTCCCGGGGGGGGTCCTACAATGAGCAGTTCTTC,CASSSRGGSYNEQFF,TRBD2,TRBJ2-1,TRBV5-4,.
TGTGCCAGCAGTTCGAGGAGTAATGAAAAACTGTTTTTT,CASSSRSNEKLFF,.,TRBJ1-4,TRBV27,.
TGCGCCAGCAGCGGACTAGCGGGGGGCCAAGAGACCCAGTACTTC,CASSGLAGGQETQYF,TRBD2,TRBJ2-5,TRBV5-1,.
TGTGCCAGCAGTATCAGACAGGGGCCTGGCTATGGCTACACCTTC,CASSIRQGPGYGYTF,TRBD1,TRBJ1-2,TRBV6-4,.
TGTGCCAGCAGCTTGGATCGGGGAAACACCATATATTTT,CASSLDRGNTIYF,.,TRBJ1-3,TRBV5-4,.
TGTGCCAGCAGCTTTGGCACAGCCTCAACTGAAGCTTTCTTT,CASSFGTASTEAFF,.,TRBJ1-1,TRBV5-6,.
TGTGCCAGCTCTCGAACCGAGGGCGAGCAGTACTTC,CASSRTEGEQYF,.,TRBJ2-7,TRBV18,.
TGTGCCAGCAGTTTCGCGGGTACCTCCTACAATGAGCAGTTCTTC,CASSFAGTSYNEQFF,.,TRBJ2-1,TRBV27,.
TGTGCCAGCAGCCGGACAGGGACTGAAGCTTTCTTT,CASSRTGTEAFF,TRBD1,TRBJ1-1,TRBV6-5,.
TGTGCCAGCAGTTACAGGCAGGATCCTAACTATGGCTACACCTTC,CASSYRQDPNYGYTF,.,TRBJ1-2,TRBV6-5,.
TGTGCCAGCAGCTTGCGCCAGGGCGTTTTGACTGGGGCCAACGTCCTGACTTTC,CASSLRQGVLTGANVLTF,.,TRBJ2-6,TRBV5-4,.
TGTGCCAGCAGTGTCGCTAGCGGGGGGAGATGGACCGGGGAGCTGTTTTTT,CASSVASGGRWTGELFF,TRBD2,TRBJ2-2,TRBV2,.
TGCGCCAGCAGCTTTGACTCGAGTCCGCAAGAGACCCAGTACTTC,CASSFDSSPQETQYF,.,TRBJ2-5,TRBV5-1,.
TGTGCCACCAGCAGGGACAGGGAAAGGGAACCGAACACTGAAGCTTTCTTT,CATSRDREREPNTEAFF,TRBD1,TRBJ1-1,TRBV15,few
TGTGCCAGCTCGCTCAACAGGGGCCGACAGCCCCAGCATTTT,CASSLNRGRQPQHF,TRBD1,TRBJ1-5,TRBV18,.
TGCAGTGCTAGTCCTGGTGGGGGGGACGAGCAGTACTTC,CSASPGGGDEQYF,TRBD2,TRBJ2-7,TRBV20-1,.
TGCGCCAGCAGCTTGGCCATGGGGGGGTCCTACGAGCAGTACTTC,CASSLAMGGSYEQYF,TRBD2,TRBJ2-7,TRBV5-1,.
TGTGCCAGCAGTATTAGGGTCGGGGGGGGCCTTGTCACAGATACGCAGTATTTT,CASSIRVGGGLVTDTQYF,TRBD2,TRBJ2-3,TRBV7-2,.
TGTGCCAGCAGCCACCTCTACAATGAGCAGTTCTTC,CASSHLYNEQFF,.,TRBJ2-1,TRBV3-1/TRBV3-2,.
TGTGCCAGCAGTCCCGGGGGGATACTCTATGGCTACACCTTC,CASSPGGILYGYTF,.,TRBJ1-2,TRBV6-5,.
TGTGCCAGCAGCTTGTTGTCAAGTTACGGGACAGAAGAGACCCAGTACTTC,CASSLLSSYGTEETQYF,TRBD1,TRBJ2-5,TRBV5-6,.
TGCGCCATTCTAGAAGGGGCCGCCAACCACGAGCAGTACTTC,CAILEGAANHEQYF,.,TRBJ2-7,TRBV10-1,.
TGTGCCAGCAGCTATTCGGGTACGCAGTATTTT,CASSYSGTQYF,.,TRBJ2-3,TRBV11-2,.
TGTGCCAGCAGTTACCAGGGACAGGGCTACGGCTACACCTTC,CASSYQGQGYGYTF,TRBD1,TRBJ1-2,TRBV6-5,.
TGTGCCAGTAGTCGGGACATAAACTATGGCTACACCTTC,CASSRDINYGYTF,.,TRBJ1-2,TRBV19,.
TGTGCCAGCAGCGGACAGGGGGCCATAAATTCACCCCTCCACTTT,CASSGQGAINSPLHF,TRBD1,TRBJ1-6,TRBV9,.
TGCAGTGCCCCCCTTATATCTGAAGCTTTCTTT,CSAPLISEAFF,.,TRBJ1-1,TRBV20-1,once
TGTGCCAGTAGTATAACAGGAAATCAGCCCCAGCATTTT,CASSITGNQPQHF,.,TRBJ1-5,TRBV19,once
TGTGCCACCAGCGCCGGACAGGGGACGGAAGATACGCAGTATTTT,CATSAGQGTEDTQYF,TRBD1,TRBJ2-3,TRBV15,.
TGTGCCACCTCGGTAGGGGCGGACCCTGAAGCTTTCTTT,CATSVGADPEAFF,.,TRBJ1-1,TRBV10-3,.
TGTGCCAGCAGCCCGACCGGGACAGCCGAGCAGTACTTC,CASSPTGTAEQYF,TRBD1,TRBJ2-7,TRBV7-9,.
TGTGCCAGCAGCAACACAGGGGGCCACGAGCAGTACTTC,CASSNTGGHEQYF,TRBD1,TRBJ2-7,TRBV7-9,.
TGTGCCAGCAGTGAAGAGTGGTCAGGGTTTTACGAGCAGTACTTC,CASSEEWSGFYEQYF,.,TRBJ2-7,TRBV6-1,.
TGTGCCAGTAGTATGAGGCAGGGGTCATATGGCTACACCTTC,CASSMRQGSYGYTF,.,TRBJ1-2,TRBV19,.
TGTGCCAGCAGCCAAGTGTCTAGCTGGGGCTCCTACGAGCAGTACTTC,CASSQVSSWGSYEQYF,.,TRBJ2-7,TRBV3-1/TRBV3-2,few
TGTGCCAGTAGTACCCTGGACAGGGGGGGCACTGAAGCTTTCTTT,CASSTLDRGGTEAFF,TRBD1,TRBJ1-1,TRBV19,.
TGTGCCAGCAGCTGGGCAGGTTTCCCTGAAGCTTTCTTT,CASSWAGFPEAFF,.,TRBJ1-1,TRBV7-8,.
TGTGCCTGGAGCCACCTTCCTACAGGGGGCGCGGACACCGGGGAGCTGTTTTTT,CAWSHLPTGGADTGELFF,TRBD1,TRBJ2-2,TRBV30,.
TGCGCCAGCAGCCAATACACGGGGGTGCAGTACTTC,CASSQYTGVQYF,.,TRBJ2-7,TRBV4-1,.
TGTGCCAGCAGCAAAAAGACAGGGCTAAGGACAGATACGCAGTATTTT,CASSKKTGLRTDTQYF,TRBD1,TRBJ2-3,TRBV7-9,.
TGTGCCAGCAGCTCCTTGAATTGGGGGGTAGAGAACACTGAAGCTTTCTTT,CASSSLNWGVENTEAFF,.,TRBJ1-1,TRBV5-6,.
TGTGCCAGCAGCGCACAGATGAACACTGAAGCTTTCTTT,CASSAQMNTEAFF,.,TRBJ1-1,TRBV9,.
TGTGCCTGGAGTCTTAGACAGGGTAGACAGCCCCAGCATTTT,CAWSLRQGRQPQHF,TRBD1,TRBJ1-5,TRBV30,.
TGTGCCTGGAGTAAGGGTCGAGGGGGACACTATAATTCACCCCTCCACTTT,CAWSKGRGGHYNSPLHF,.,TRBJ1-6,TRBV30,.